The 31 T cell receptor beta chains in this list originate from one sample, sequenced in a study of T cell changes during pregnancy in multiple sclerosis. Data came from immunoSEQ multiplex PCR; TCRdb stores just in-frame clones and leaves some out. The sample contains tens of thousands of clones, around 94% of which appear only once. The source material was peripheral blood, sampled in the third trimester of pregnancy. These receptors originate from a female donor with multiple sclerosis, enrolled in a pregnancy study.

The rearrangement joins TRBV6-1 to TRBJ1-1, with D hard to call. Trimming left V 3 bases short and J 8 bases short, with 13 bases between. This CDR3 region has 13 residues. Germline V lookup: CDR1 MNHNS, CDR2 SASEGT. In nucleotides, the CDR3 is TGTGCCAGCAGTGATAGAGGGTCCTCCGAAGCTTTCTTT. Encoded protein: CASSDRGSSEAFF.

The genes are TRBV4-1 and TRBJ2-6; D possibly corresponds to TRBD2 (5 bases). The CDR3 consists of 16 residues. CDR1 and CDR2 from the germline V gene are MGHRA and YSYEKL. V was shortened by 0 bases and J by 1 base, with 7 bases between the two germline ends. As DNA, the CDR3 is TGCGCCAGCAGCCAAGAAGAGGGTTCTGGGGCCAACGTCCTGACTTTC. It specifies CASSQEEGSGANVLTF.

The rearrangement uses TRBV19 and TRBJ1-3, with TRBD1 as a possible D gene (6 bases). The CDR3 consists of 16 residues. CDR1 is LNHDA, CDR2 SQIVND, per germline (reference sequence). V was pared by 5 bases and J by 0 bases, with 14 bases between. Here the CDR3 reads CASSPSGHRSGNTIYF. The CDR3 coding sequence is TGTGCCAGTAGTCCCTCGGGACACCGCTCTGGAAACACCATATATTTT.

This clone has just one count. The genes are TRBV27 and TRBJ1-5; 8 nucleotides line up with TRBD1. CDR1 and CDR2 (germline): MNHEY, SMNVEV (reference sequence). This CDR3 is 16 amino acids long. J gave up 7 bases and V 4 bases, and 12 bases lay outside the gene matches. Here the CDR3 reads CASSSLGAGGLQPQHF. In nucleotides, the CDR3 is TGTGCCAGCAGTTCCCTCGGGGCAGGGGGCTTGCAGCCCCAGCATTTT.

The chain links TRBV6-5 to TRBJ1-5, with 11 nucleotides matching TRBD1. V dropped 10 bases and J dropped 4; count of bases not matched to a gene: 3. Germline values: CDR1 MNHEY, CDR2 SVGAGI. The CDR3 extends over 13 amino acids. The CDR3 reads CATRDRGNQPQHF. DNA for the CDR3: TGTGCCACCCGGGACAGGGGGAATCAGCCCCAGCATTTT.

This rearrangement joins TRBV7-2 to TRBJ2-4; tentatively, D is TRBD1 (5 bases). Trimming stripped 5 bases from V and 0 bases from J, with 11 bases between. The CDR3 is made up of 15 amino acids. Germline CDR1 is SGHTA and CDR2 is FQGNSA. CDR3 bases: TGTGCCAGCAGCCGACAGAACCTAGCCAAAAACATTCAGTACTTC. Amino acids: CASSRQNLAKNIQYF.

The chain uses TRBV7-2 and TRBJ1-1; 7 bases fit TRBD1. CDR3 length: 14 residues. Germline values: CDR1 SGHTA, CDR2 FQGNSA. The ends lost 5 bases at V and 1 base at J; junction bases unmatched: 4. CDR3 region: CASSRTGANTEAFF. The CDR3 coding sequence is TGTGCCAGCAGCCGCACAGGGGCGAACACTGAAGCTTTCTTT.

The chain joins TRBV11-2 to TRBJ2-4; 7 nucleotides align to TRBD2. J was trimmed by 1 base and V by 1 base; bases with no gene match: 4. The CDR3 sequence is 16 residues long. Germline loops: CDR1 SGHAT, CDR2 FQNNGV. The CDR3 reads CASSLAGGIAKNIQYF. CDR3 in DNA: TGTGCCAGCAGCTTAGCGGGGGGTATTGCCAAAAACATTCAGTACTTC.

The chain uses TRBV19 and TRBJ2-1; 7 positions agree with TRBD1. Germline CDR1 reads LNHDA; CDR2 reads SQIVND (reference sequence). This CDR3 is built from 16 residues. Trimming removed 9 bases from V and 5 bases from J; junction bases left unmatched: 16. For the CDR3, the DNA is TGTGCCAGCTCCTCCCGACAGGGCAGTCGCGACAATGAGCAGTTCTTC. It specifies CASSSRQGSRDNEQFF.

The J gene is TRBJ2-1, the V gene TRBV7-3; D gene ambiguous. The CDR3 sequence is 13 residues long. The V end lost 2 bases, the J end lost 8 bases, and 10 bases lay between the germline ends. Germline CDR1 reads SGHTA; CDR2 reads FQGTGA. This CDR3 is CASSLPPVDEQFF. The DNA for the CDR3 is TGTGCCAGCAGCTTACCCCCAGTTGATGAGCAGTTCTTC.

The rearrangement joins TRBV21-1 to TRBJ1-3. TRBV21-1 is annotated as a pseudogene. This CDR3 has 17 residues. CDR3 sequence: CASSKETPGGSGNTIYF. The CDR3 DNA reads as TGTGCCAGCAGCAAAGAAACACCGGGGGGCTCTGGAAACACCATATATTTT.

As DNA, the CDR3 is TGTGCCAGCAGTCTAAGGGGGAGCCGACAGGGGCTAAGAAACACCATATATTTT. Translation: CASSLRGSRQGLRNTIYF. This chain joins TRBV27 and TRBJ1-3, with 8 bases fitting TRBD1. The CDR3 runs to 18 residues. V was clipped by 5 bases and J by 5 bases; unmatched bases: 17. In germline, CDR1 is MNHEY, CDR2 SMNVEV (reference sequence).

This clone was seen only once. The chain recombines TRBV6-1 with TRBJ1-5; 7 nucleotides line up with TRBD1. The CDR3 totals 14 residues. In germline, CDR1 is MNHNS, CDR2 SASEGT. J lost 7 bases, V lost 6 bases, and 9 bases had no gene match. The CDR3 loop reads CASSSDRVGQPQHF. CDR3 bases: TGTGCCAGCAGCTCAGACAGGGTGGGCCAGCCCCAGCATTTT.

V gene TRBV7-2 combines with J gene TRBJ2-3; D not resolved. From germline, CDR1 is SGHTA and CDR2 FQGNSA. V was cut by 1 base and J by 1 base, with 3 bases left in between. The CDR3 loop spans 13 amino acids. In DNA form, the CDR3 reads TGTGCCAGCAGCTTAGGAGGCACAGATACGCAGTATTTT. The encoded protein is CASSLGGTDTQYF.

This clone was seen just once. The chain recombines TRBV19 with TRBJ1-1; 7 nucleotides align to TRBD1. Per the germline V gene, CDR1 is LNHDA and CDR2 is SQIVND (reference sequence). The CDR3 consists of 16 residues. V gave up 7 bases and J gave up 5 bases; unmatched junction bases: 16. The CDR3 DNA reads as TGTGCCAGTATGGGTTCCAGGAGAACAGGGGAGACTGAAGCTTTCTTT. As protein: CASMGSRRTGETEAFF. The entire variable domain, with the rest obtained from reference TRBV19 and TRBJ1-1, is as follows: DGGITQSPKYLFRKEGQNVTLSCEQNLNHDAMYWYRQDPGQGLRLIYYSQIVNDFQKGDIAEGYSVSREKKESFPLTVTSAQKNPTAFYLCASMGSRRTGETEAFFGQGTRLTVV.

The V and J genes are TRBV2 and TRBJ2-3; 10 nucleotides match TRBD1. Per germline, CDR1 SNHLY and CDR2 FYNNEI. The CDR3 totals 15 residues. Trimming at V came to 6 bases and at J to 4 bases, leaving 7 bases not matched to a gene. The CDR3 loop is CASRASGTGADTQYF. The CDR3 DNA is TGTGCCAGCAGGGCTTCCGGGACAGGGGCAGATACGCAGTATTTT. Complete variable domain (other parts from reference TRBV2 and TRBJ2-3): EPEVTQTPSHQVTQMGQEVILRCVPISNHLYFYWYRQILGQKVEFLVSFYNNEISEKSEIFDDQFSVERPDGSNFTLKIRSTKLEDSAMYFCASRASGTGADTQYFGPGTRLTVL.

The chain carries TRBV7-9 and TRBJ2-2, with TRBD1 matching over 8 bases. This CDR3 has 13 residues. Germline V gives CDR1 SEHNR, CDR2 FQNEAQ (reference sequence). The ends lost 10 bases at V and 7 bases at J; junction bases unmatched: 8. The CDR3 DNA is TGTGCCACGGACAGGGAATTTATCGGGGAGCTGTTTTTT. Its translation: CATDREFIGELFF.

The J gene is TRBJ1-5, the V gene TRBV19; D possibly corresponds to TRBD1 (5 bases). The V end lost 7 bases, the J end lost 2 bases, and 18 bases lay between the germline ends. There are 16 residues in the CDR3. CDR1 is LNHDA, CDR2 SQIVND, per germline (reference sequence). The DNA for the CDR3 is TGTGCCAGTATGAACCAGGGAAGGTTTCGCAATCAGCCCCAGCATTTT. Its protein is CASMNQGRFRNQPQHF.

This rearrangement joins TRBV6-5 to TRBJ2-7; D unresolved. The CDR3 runs 15 residues. Germline values: CDR1 MNHEY, CDR2 SVGAGI. V lost 4 bases and J 4 bases, leaving 17 bases between the germline ends. CDR3 residues: CASSLTGPAFYEQYF. DNA of the CDR3: TGTGCCAGCAGTTTAACGGGTCCCGCATTTTACGAGCAGTACTTC.

This chain uses TRBV4-1 with TRBJ1-2, with D perhaps TRBD1 (5 bases). This CDR3 region has 15 residues. In germline, CDR1 is MGHRA, CDR2 YSYEKL. V was pared by 4 bases and J by 8 bases, with 20 bases between. The DNA of the CDR3 is TGCGCCAGCAGCCCTCAAGGACGCAGGGTTGACGGCTACACCTTC. It translates to CASSPQGRRVDGYTF.

The CDR3 nucleotides read TGTGCCAGCAGTCGAGGACAGGCGACCTACGAGCAGTACTTC. It translates to CASSRGQATYEQYF. The genes are TRBV28 and TRBJ2-7, with 7 bases matching TRBD1. Germline V gene data show CDR1 as MDHEN and CDR2 as SYDVKM. The trim removed 5 bases at V and 2 bases at J, leaving 6 bases unmatched. CDR3 length equals 14 residues.

The V call is TRBV2, the J call TRBJ1-2, with TRBD1 matching 9 bases. The germline V gene encodes CDR1 SNHLY and CDR2 FYNNEI. The CDR3 totals 16 residues. V was clipped by 11 bases and J by 5 bases; unmatched bases: 18. The CDR3 bases are TGTGCCGCCCCCGCCAAGGACAGGGGCCAATTATATGGCTACACCTTC. Its translation is CAAPAKDRGQLYGYTF. Looking up the rest from reference TRBV2 and TRBJ1-2 gives the full variable domain: EPEVTQTPSHQVTQMGQEVILRCVPISNHLYFYWYRQILGQKVEFLVSFYNNEISEKSEIFDDQFSVERPDGSNFTLKIRSTKLEDSAMYFCAAPAKDRGQLYGYTFGSGTRLTVV.

The rearrangement uses TRBV6-6 and TRBJ2-5; a weak D match, TRBD2 (7 bases). V gave up 2 bases and J gave up 5 bases, with 15 bases separating them. Germline lookup yields CDR1 MNHNY and CDR2 SVGAGI (reference sequence). CDR3 size: 15 residues. The CDR3 here is CASSYGGARGETQYF. CDR3 nucleotide sequence: TGTGCCAGCAGTTACGGGGGGGCCCGTGGGGAGACCCAGTACTTC.

V usage is TRBV18 and J usage is TRBJ1-5; 8 bases line up with TRBD1. With 3 bases clipped from V and 5 bases from J, the junction kept 12 bases outside the gene matches. There are 17 residues in the CDR3. The germline CDR1 and CDR2 sequences are KGHSH and LQKENI. CDR3 protein: CASSPDYPGQGDQPQHF. The DNA of the CDR3 is TGTGCCAGCTCACCGGACTATCCTGGACAGGGAGATCAGCCCCAGCATTTT.

J is TRBJ2-7 and V is TRBV11-1, with D tentatively TRBD2 (6 bases). In germline, CDR1 is SGHAT, CDR2 FQDESV (reference sequence). The CDR3 consists of 14 residues. V was clipped by 0 bases and J by 4 bases, with 10 bases between them. The CDR3 loop is CASSLAGGEYEQYF. In DNA, the CDR3 is TGTGCCAGCAGCTTAGCCGGAGGGGAATACGAGCAGTACTTC. Supplemented by reference TRBV11-1 and TRBJ2-7, the full variable domain reads EAEVAQSPRYKITEKSQAVAFWCDPISGHATLYWYRQILGQGPELLVQFQDESVVDDSQLPKDRFSAERLKGVDSTLKIQPAELGDSAMYLCASSLAGGEYEQYFGPGTRLTVT.

This sequence joins TRBV6-5 and TRBJ2-7; TRBD1 matches at 10 bases. Germline CDR1 and CDR2: MNHEY and SVGAGI. This CDR3 region has 14 residues. V gave up 6 bases and J gave up 2 bases; unmatched junction bases: 4. The CDR3 sequence: CASSLDRGAYEQYF. The CDR3 bases are TGTGCCAGCAGCCTGGACAGGGGGGCCTACGAGCAGTACTTC.

V gene TRBV5-4 combines with J gene TRBJ2-7; 11 bases line up with TRBD2. Unmatched junction bases numbered 3, after V lost 2 bases and J lost 2 bases. In germline, CDR1 is SGHNT, CDR2 YYREEE (reference sequence). The CDR3 contains 15 residues. The CDR3 bases are TGTGCCAGCAGCTTCTTAGCGGGGGGGCCCTACGAGCAGTACTTC. Its protein is CASSFLAGGPYEQYF.

This clone was seen a single time. The V and J genes are TRBV7-3 and TRBJ2-2, with 9 bases aligning to TRBD2. CDR1 is SGHTA, CDR2 FQGTGA, per germline. The CDR3 has 19 residues. The V and J ends lost 1 base and 6 bases, in that order; junction bases with no gene match: 15. CDR3 in amino acids: CASSLKGPGVAGEAGELFF. In nucleotides, the CDR3 is TGTGCCAGCAGCTTAAAGGGCCCAGGAGTAGCGGGGGAGGCCGGGGAGCTGTTTTTT.

J is TRBJ2-5 and V is TRBV29-1; 8 nucleotides agree with TRBD1. This CDR3 spans 14 amino acids. V lost 2 bases to trimming and J lost 4 bases; unmatched junction nucleotides: 6. The germline CDR1 and CDR2 sequences are SQVTM and ANQGSEA. CDR3 in amino acids: CSVEMGQARETQYF. In DNA, the CDR3 is TGCAGCGTTGAAATGGGACAGGCCCGAGAGACCCAGTACTTC. Based on the CDR3 plus reference TRBV29-1 and TRBJ2-5, the full variable domain is SAVISQKPSRDICQRGTSLTIQCQVDSQVTMMFWYRQQPGQSLTLIATANQGSEATYESGFVIDKFPISRPNLTFSTLTVSNMSPEDSSIYLCSVEMGQARETQYFGPGTRLLVL.

This clone was counted a few times. This chain links TRBV19 with TRBJ1-2; 9 positions match TRBD1. The CDR3 totals 12 residues. Per germline, CDR1 LNHDA and CDR2 SQIVND (reference sequence). The V and J ends lost 7 bases and 7 bases, in that order; junction bases with no gene match: 4. The CDR3 here is CASKGQGLGYTF. The CDR3 nucleotides read TGTGCCAGTAAGGGACAGGGTCTTGGCTACACCTTC.

This clone appeared once. The V gene is TRBV6-5, the J gene TRBJ1-1; a weak D match, TRBD1 (5 bases). CDR1 MNHEY and CDR2 SVGAGI come from the germline V gene. This CDR3 has 13 amino acids. The V end was cut by 4 bases, the J end by 7 bases, with 13 bases between. The DNA for the CDR3 is TGTGCCAGCAGTTCGGGGGATGCGGGTGAAGCTTTCTTT. Protein: CASSSGDAGEAFF.